This entry features one TCR beta chain sequence. These data are taken from a study of blood T cell repertoires in COVID-19. Study-wide background: T cells, B-cell-depleted T cells, or PBMCs supplied cDNA or gDNA.

Produced via immunoSEQ multiplex PCR; TCRdb's table is partial and in-frame only. This sample has more than 300,000 clones, with under 85% found just once. Residents of about two dozen US areas, aged roughly 18 to 90 years, made up the participants. The sample was PBMCs or T cells enriched from blood (not recorded which). This sequence originates from a woman between 45 and 60 years old who had recovered from COVID-19.

The CDR3 is CASGGLSGAGELFF. The DNA of the CDR3 is TGTGCCAGCGGGGGACTATCCGGTGCCGGGGAGCTGTTTTTT. The V call is TRBV6-5, the J call TRBJ2-2; 7 positions match TRBD2. V trimming: 8 bases; J trimming: 6 bases; junction bases outside the gene matches: 9. CDR1 is MNHEY, CDR2 SVGAGI, per germline. The CDR3 runs to 14 residues.